These T cell receptor beta chains were read from a single sample in a study of shared clonotypes between healthy human individuals. TCRdb keeps only in-frame clones here, not all; method: immunoSEQ multiplex PCR. Among about 2 million clones, over 85% were seen once, and the ten largest hold under 1.5%. Source material: naive CD8+ T cells sorted from blood. The receptors stem from a young man in good health. The CDR3 runs from the conserved cysteine through the conserved F or W.

j_gene: TRBJ2-7
v_gene: TRBV7-9
CDR3aa: CASSSDGVPSDEQYF

j_gene: TRBJ1-1
v_gene: TRBV5-1
CDR3aa: CARYLLYRGFTEAFF

j_gene: TRBJ1-1
v_gene: TRBV2
CDR3aa: CATRDRVRMGNTEAFF

j_gene: TRBJ2-1
v_gene: TRBV10-2
CDR3aa: CASSGWREGLGNEQFF

j_gene: TRBJ2-3
v_gene: TRBV28
CDR3aa: CASQIPTAVSSTDTQYF

j_gene: TRBJ1-1
v_gene: TRBV27
CDR3aa: CASSPSVGETNTEAFF

j_gene: TRBJ2-3
v_gene: TRBV12-2
CDR3aa: CASRFSGAGADTQYF

j_gene: TRBJ2-5
v_gene: TRBV5-3
CDR3aa: CARVRTGIQETQYF

j_gene: TRBJ2-7
v_gene: TRBV27
CDR3aa: CASSFSSGRVTYEQYF

j_gene: TRBJ1-6
v_gene: TRBV27
CDR3aa: CASSQGQSNSPLHF

j_gene: TRBJ1-2
v_gene: TRBV6-6
CDR3aa: CASKEAPLSGYTF

j_gene: TRBJ2-7
v_gene: TRBV4-1
CDR3aa: CASSQAGGPYEQYF

j_gene: TRBJ2-2
v_gene: TRBV7-9
CDR3aa: CASSLWTSGAGELFF

j_gene: TRBJ2-7
v_gene: TRBV7-2
CDR3aa: CASSLYGEQYF

j_gene: TRBJ2-7
v_gene: TRBV11-2
CDR3aa: CASSLGHGLYEQYF

j_gene: TRBJ1-6
v_gene: TRBV4-3
CDR3aa: CASSQDPPGDGGYNSPLHF

j_gene: TRBJ1-1
v_gene: TRBV5-6
CDR3aa: CASSLNAGPGDTEAFF